These 4 T cell receptor delta chains were sequenced from one sample in a study of Vδ1+ human thymocytes (dated by TCRdb to 2016 to 2018). Overall results and qualifications from the work: The thymic TRG and TRD repertoires appeared highly polyclonal, with Gaussian CDR3 length distributions, in contrast to the oligoclonal repertoires of peripheral blood.

These TCRs are of unknown antigen specificity. Sequencing was carried out with an Illumina MiSeq. RNA was isolated using the RNeasy mini kit, and reverse transcription was performed with Superscript III. Multiplex PCR was used to generate CDR3 amplicons, with pooled V-gene forward primers and a constant-region reverse primer carrying Illumina adaptor overhangs. The public reads were reprocessed by TCRdb using CATT, and rows of matching DNA were later combined. This sample has around 19,000 delta-chain clones in its table, and around 7.4% of those were observed once. The leading ten clones occupy 0.75% to 1% of the sample. The sample was Vdelta1+ gamma-delta thymocytes from the thymus. Taken with the paper, the label for cell subset or site translates to: FACS-sorted CD3+ TCRalphabeta- TCRVdelta1+ TCRVdelta2- thymocytes. The receptor source for this set is a child under two years old who had congenital heart surgery.

In the case of this clone: A much larger clone is a single base away; this may be a read error. This rearrangement joins TRDV2 to TRDJ1; 12 bases map to TRDD3. The J gene is not listed in TCRdb, so it was assigned here from a DNA match to germline. V shed 1 base and J 7 bases; nucleotides not matched to a gene: 21. Germline V gene lookup returns CDR1 GEAIGNYY and CDR2 EKD. The CDR3 has 20 residues. The CDR3 protein is CACDTDWGIPTPGSFGKLIF. The CDR3 nucleotides read TGTGCCTGTGACACTGACTGGGGGATACCAACACCGGGTTCATTCGGTAAACTCATCTTT.

The rearrangement links TRDV1 to TRDJ1; 8 positions match TRDD3. The CDR3 has 16 amino acids. V lost 5 bases to trimming and J lost 1 base; unmatched junction nucleotides: 9. CDR1 is TSWWSYY and CDR2 is QGS in the germline V gene. CDR3 coding DNA: TGTGCTCTTGGGCCATACTGGGGGGAACTCACCGATAAACTCATCTTT. Amino acid sequence: CALGPYWGELTDKLIF.

V and J are TRDV1 and TRDJ1; D might be TRDD2 (6 bases). CDR1 and CDR2 from the germline V gene are TSWWSYY and QGS. The CDR3 consists of 17 residues. V lost 5 bases and J lost 6, with 25 bases in between. The CDR3 sequence: CALGLWDLLRGPYKLIF. CDR3 sequence (DNA): TGTGCTCTTGGGTTATGGGACCTCCTACGTGGCCCCTATAAACTCATCTTT.

The chain joins TRDV1 to TRDJ1; D may be TRDD2 or TRDD3 (7 bases each). Germline V gene lookup returns CDR1 TSWWSYY and CDR2 QGS. The CDR3 length is 22 residues. V was pared by 1 base and J by 5 bases, with 35 bases between. CDR3 amino acids: CALGEPNLLIFLRGIPSDKLIF. CDR3 nucleotide sequence: TGTGCTCTTGGGGAACCAAACCTTTTAATATTCCTACGCGGGATACCGTCGGATAAACTCATCTTT.